A selection of T cell receptor beta chains follows, all from one sample in a study of cytomegalovirus exposure and HLA in healthy donors. This table comes from immunoSEQ multiplex PCR, and its TCRdb copy is limited to in-frame clones, with some not included. The top ten clones hold roughly 3% of a sample with about 200,000 clones, over 65% of them seen once. Material: PBMCs. The source of these receptors is a woman in her thirties in good health and CMV-seronegative. The CDR3 runs from the conserved cysteine through the conserved F or W. D genes are given only for firm matches. Only some rows state a clone size, as once, few, many or a class for expanded clones.

clone_size: -
d_call: TRBD1
j_call: TRBJ1-1
v_call: TRBV5-1
cdr3_aa: CASRPDRVGTEAFF
cdr3_nt: TGCGCCAGCAGACCGGACAGGGTGGGCACTGAAGCTTTCTTT

clone_size: -
d_call: TRBD2
j_call: TRBJ2-1
v_call: TRBV30
cdr3_aa: CAFLGLADSYNEQFF
cdr3_nt: TGTGCCTTCTTGGGACTAGCGGATTCCTACAATGAGCAGTTCTTC

clone_size: -
d_call: TRBD1
j_call: TRBJ1-5
v_call: TRBV10-3
cdr3_aa: CAISGQGNQPQHF
cdr3_nt: TGTGCCATCAGCGGACAGGGCAATCAGCCCCAGCATTTT

clone_size: -
d_call: -
j_call: TRBJ2-3
v_call: TRBV5-1
cdr3_aa: CASKRAGSYGADTQYF
cdr3_nt: TGCGCCAGCAAAAGAGCAGGGTCCTATGGGGCAGATACGCAGTATTTT

clone_size: -
d_call: TRBD2
j_call: TRBJ2-3
v_call: TRBV2
cdr3_aa: CASSELRLAGGTDTQYF
cdr3_nt: TGTGCCAGCAGTGAACTTAGACTAGCCGGTGGCACAGATACGCAGTATTTT

clone_size: -
d_call: TRBD2
j_call: TRBJ2-7
v_call: TRBV11-1
cdr3_aa: CASSLARRTSGAYEQYF
cdr3_nt: TGTGCCAGCAGCTTAGCTCGAAGGACTAGCGGGGCCTACGAGCAGTACTTC

clone_size: -
d_call: -
j_call: TRBJ2-7
v_call: TRBV19
cdr3_aa: CASSINRNTYEQYF
cdr3_nt: TGTGCCAGTAGTATCAACAGAAACACCTACGAGCAGTACTTC

clone_size: once
d_call: -
j_call: TRBJ2-2
v_call: TRBV15
cdr3_aa: CASRQGRTGELFF
cdr3_nt: TGTGCCAGCCGTCAGGGTAGGACCGGGGAGCTGTTTTTT

clone_size: -
d_call: -
j_call: TRBJ1-2
v_call: TRBV30
cdr3_aa: CAWSIVFRGHYGYTF
cdr3_nt: TGTGCCTGGAGTATCGTCTTCCGGGGTCACTATGGCTACACCTTC

clone_size: once
d_call: TRBD1
j_call: TRBJ2-7
v_call: TRBV7-9
cdr3_aa: CASSQWTGGPYEQYF
cdr3_nt: TGTGCCAGCAGCCAATGGACAGGGGGTCCTTACGAGCAGTACTTC

clone_size: -
d_call: -
j_call: TRBJ1-2
v_call: TRBV6-5
cdr3_aa: CASSPLLGEGYTF
cdr3_nt: TGTGCCAGCAGTCCCCTGCTAGGGGAAGGCTACACCTTC

clone_size: -
d_call: TRBD1
j_call: TRBJ1-2
v_call: TRBV6-1
cdr3_aa: CASSEGPIPVLSGTGGYGYTF
cdr3_nt: TGTGCCAGCAGTGAAGGCCCCATTCCTGTCCTTTCGGGGACAGGGGGCTATGGCTACACCTTC

clone_size: once
d_call: TRBD2
j_call: TRBJ2-5
v_call: TRBV27
cdr3_aa: CASSSLAGETQYF
cdr3_nt: TGTGCCAGCAGTTCCCTAGCGGGAGAGACCCAGTACTTC

clone_size: -
d_call: TRBD1
j_call: TRBJ2-5
v_call: TRBV7-7
cdr3_aa: CASSLALAGGQETQYF
cdr3_nt: TGTGCTAGCAGCTTAGCGCTGGCAGGGGGCCAAGAGACCCAGTACTTC

clone_size: -
d_call: -
j_call: TRBJ2-5
v_call: TRBV9
cdr3_aa: CASSVHQSIETQYF
cdr3_nt: TGTGCCAGCAGCGTACACCAGTCCATAGAGACCCAGTACTTC

clone_size: -
d_call: TRBD2
j_call: TRBJ2-7
v_call: TRBV4-2
cdr3_aa: CASSQEASGAYEQYF
cdr3_nt: TGTGCCAGCAGCCAAGAAGCTAGCGGGGCCTACGAGCAGTACTTC

clone_size: -
d_call: -
j_call: TRBJ2-7
v_call: TRBV6-5
cdr3_aa: CASSYSGAGAYYEQYF
cdr3_nt: TGTGCCAGCAGTTACTCGGGGGCGGGAGCCTACTACGAGCAGTACTTC

clone_size: -
d_call: -
j_call: TRBJ2-2
v_call: TRBV9
cdr3_aa: CASSVGGRNTGELFF
cdr3_nt: TGTGCCAGCAGCGTTGGGGGCCGGAACACCGGGGAGCTGTTTTTT

clone_size: few
d_call: TRBD1
j_call: TRBJ2-3
v_call: TRBV4-2
cdr3_aa: CASSPTTGTDTQYF
cdr3_nt: TGTGCCAGCAGCCCCACGACAGGGACAGATACGCAGTATTTT

clone_size: once
d_call: TRBD2
j_call: TRBJ2-1
v_call: TRBV6-5
cdr3_aa: CASSYSAGSSYNEQFF
cdr3_nt: TGTGCCAGCAGTTACTCAGCGGGGAGCTCCTACAATGAGCAGTTCTTC

clone_size: -
d_call: -
j_call: TRBJ1-2
v_call: TRBV29-1
cdr3_aa: CSVGAGCGYTF
cdr3_nt: TGCAGCGTTGGGGCGGGGTGTGGCTACACCTTC

clone_size: few
d_call: -
j_call: TRBJ1-1
v_call: TRBV7-2
cdr3_aa: CASSLAAVNTEAFF
cdr3_nt: TGTGCCAGCAGCTTAGCGGCGGTGAACACTGAAGCTTTCTTT

clone_size: -
d_call: -
j_call: TRBJ2-7
v_call: TRBV6-1
cdr3_aa: CASNTDRPYEQYF
cdr3_nt: TGTGCCAGCAATACGGACAGACCCTACGAGCAGTACTTC

clone_size: -
d_call: TRBD2
j_call: TRBJ2-7
v_call: TRBV30
cdr3_aa: CAWSEGGSYEQYF
cdr3_nt: TGTGCCTGGAGTGAGGGAGGGTCCTACGAGCAGTACTTC

clone_size: -
d_call: -
j_call: TRBJ2-7
v_call: TRBV6-1
cdr3_aa: CASRPGNYEQYF
cdr3_nt: TGTGCCAGCAGGCCGGGGAACTACGAGCAGTACTTC

clone_size: -
d_call: TRBD1
j_call: TRBJ2-7
v_call: TRBV11-3
cdr3_aa: CASSLSGTGAEQYF
cdr3_nt: TGTGCCAGCAGCTTATCCGGGACAGGAGCCGAGCAGTACTTC

clone_size: -
d_call: -
j_call: TRBJ2-7
v_call: TRBV6-1
cdr3_aa: CASSDSTSYEQYF
cdr3_nt: TGTGCCAGCAGTGATAGCACTTCCTACGAGCAGTACTTC

clone_size: -
d_call: -
j_call: TRBJ2-5
v_call: TRBV5-1
cdr3_aa: CASSSPGRDIQETQYF
cdr3_nt: TGCGCCAGCAGCTCCCCCGGCCGGGACATTCAAGAGACCCAGTACTTC

clone_size: -
d_call: -
j_call: TRBJ2-1
v_call: TRBV5-1
cdr3_aa: CASSLGPLQVVSYNEQFF
cdr3_nt: TGCGCCAGCAGCTTGGGCCCACTACAAGTGGTATCCTACAATGAGCAGTTCTTC

clone_size: -
d_call: TRBD1
j_call: TRBJ1-1
v_call: TRBV7-8
cdr3_aa: CASSFQDRGLDTEAFF
cdr3_nt: TGTGCCAGCAGCTTTCAGGACAGGGGGTTGGACACTGAAGCTTTCTTT

clone_size: -
d_call: -
j_call: TRBJ1-1
v_call: TRBV5-8
cdr3_aa: CASSLLVGGETEAFF
cdr3_nt: TGTGCCAGCAGCTTGTTGGTGGGGGGAGAGACTGAAGCTTTCTTT

clone_size: -
d_call: -
j_call: TRBJ2-3
v_call: TRBV5-1
cdr3_aa: CASSMDGRVTDTQYF
cdr3_nt: TGCGCCAGCAGCATGGACGGTCGTGTTACAGATACGCAGTATTTT

clone_size: -
d_call: TRBD2
j_call: TRBJ2-3
v_call: TRBV19
cdr3_aa: CASTLTGGADTQYF
cdr3_nt: TGTGCCAGTACCCTTACGGGGGGGGCAGATACGCAGTATTTT

clone_size: -
d_call: -
j_call: TRBJ1-1
v_call: TRBV27
cdr3_aa: CASSFSYYKGVKGTEAFF
cdr3_nt: TGTGCCAGCAGTTTTTCTTACTATAAGGGGGTTAAGGGCACTGAAGCTTTCTTT

clone_size: few
d_call: -
j_call: TRBJ2-1
v_call: TRBV19
cdr3_aa: CASSRGGVFSYNEQFF
cdr3_nt: TGTGCCAGTAGTAGAGGAGGCGTCTTCTCCTACAATGAGCAGTTCTTC

clone_size: once
d_call: TRBD1
j_call: TRBJ2-1
v_call: TRBV12-5
cdr3_aa: CASGLTTGVPQFF
cdr3_nt: TGTGCTAGTGGTTTGACCACAGGGGTCCCGCAGTTCTTC

clone_size: -
d_call: -
j_call: TRBJ2-5
v_call: TRBV28
cdr3_aa: CASSLGYQETQYF
cdr3_nt: TGTGCCAGCTCCCTTGGCTACCAAGAGACCCAGTACTTC

clone_size: -
d_call: TRBD1
j_call: TRBJ2-1
v_call: TRBV10-1
cdr3_aa: CASSEYRGPQFF
cdr3_nt: TGCGCCAGCAGTGAGTACAGGGGGCCGCAGTTCTTC

clone_size: few
d_call: TRBD1
j_call: TRBJ2-5
v_call: TRBV6-1
cdr3_aa: CASSHDRGNGKTQYF
cdr3_nt: TGTGCCAGCAGTCATGACAGGGGGAACGGGAAGACCCAGTACTTC

clone_size: once
d_call: -
j_call: TRBJ2-7
v_call: TRBV6-1
cdr3_aa: CASRKVIPSGEQYF
cdr3_nt: TGTGCCAGCAGGAAAGTAATCCCCTCGGGCGAGCAGTACTTC

clone_size: -
d_call: TRBD2
j_call: TRBJ2-3
v_call: TRBV28
cdr3_aa: CASSDRGFSGVTDTQYF
cdr3_nt: TGTGCCAGCAGTGATCGAGGGTTTAGCGGGGTTACAGATACGCAGTATTTT

clone_size: once
d_call: -
j_call: TRBJ1-3
v_call: TRBV4-1
cdr3_aa: CASSHLSSGNTIYF
cdr3_nt: TGCGCCAGCAGCCACCTAAGCTCTGGAAACACCATATATTTT

clone_size: -
d_call: -
j_call: TRBJ2-7
v_call: TRBV6-1
cdr3_aa: CASTVFVGFPYEQYF
cdr3_nt: TGTGCCAGCACCGTATTCGTCGGGTTTCCCTACGAGCAGTACTTC

clone_size: -
d_call: TRBD2
j_call: TRBJ2-1
v_call: TRBV5-6
cdr3_aa: CASREGLAEYNEQFF
cdr3_nt: TGTGCCAGCAGGGAAGGACTAGCGGAATACAATGAGCAGTTCTTC

clone_size: -
d_call: TRBD2
j_call: TRBJ2-3
v_call: TRBV5-1
cdr3_aa: CACQRGGSTDTQYF
cdr3_nt: TGCGCCTGCCAACGCGGGGGGAGCACAGATACGCAGTATTTT

clone_size: -
d_call: -
j_call: TRBJ2-3
v_call: TRBV6-1
cdr3_aa: CASKRQADTDTQYF
cdr3_nt: TGTGCCAGCAAAAGACAGGCGGACACAGATACGCAGTATTTT

clone_size: -
d_call: TRBD2
j_call: TRBJ2-3
v_call: TRBV10-3
cdr3_aa: CAGRGEGTDTQYF
cdr3_nt: TGTGCCGGCCGGGGGGAGGGCACAGATACGCAGTATTTT

clone_size: once
d_call: TRBD2
j_call: TRBJ2-7
v_call: TRBV7-2
cdr3_aa: CASSRGGGSYEQYF
cdr3_nt: TGTGCCAGCAGCCGGGGGGGAGGTTCCTACGAGCAGTACTTC

clone_size: once
d_call: -
j_call: TRBJ2-5
v_call: TRBV2
cdr3_aa: CASSESVQETQYF
cdr3_nt: TGTGCCAGCAGTGAATCAGTCCAAGAGACCCAGTACTTC

clone_size: -
d_call: TRBD1
j_call: TRBJ1-4
v_call: TRBV7-8
cdr3_aa: CASSLAGQGALNEKLFF
cdr3_nt: TGTGCCAGCAGCTTAGCGGGACAGGGGGCGCTTAATGAAAAACTGTTTTTT